This TCR beta chain was identified in a study of T cell changes during pregnancy in multiple sclerosis. Trimming left V 1 base short and J 6 bases short, with 13 bases between. Germline loops: CDR1 SGHTA, CDR2 FQGNSA. This CDR3 contains 16 residues. Sequencing was performed with immunoSEQ multiplex PCR; in TCRdb, only in-frame clones are kept and a portion is missing. The sample lists 40,000 to 50,000 clones, around 94% occurring once. Sequencing was performed on CD4+ T cells from peripheral blood mononuclear cells, taken in the first trimester of pregnancy. The clonotype was recovered from a female donor with multiple sclerosis, enrolled in a pregnancy study. This chain joins TRBV7-2 and TRBJ1-6; D is uncertain. The CDR3 sequence: CASSLVPRRFNSPLHF. The CDR3 bases are TGTGCCAGCAGCTTAGTGCCCCGGAGGTTTAATTCACCCCTCCACTTT. Together with reference TRBV7-2 and TRBJ1-6, the CDR3 gives the full variable domain: GAGVSQSPSNKVTEKGKDVELRCDPISGHTALYWYRQSLGQGLEFLIYFQGNSAPDKSGLPSDRFSAERTGGSVSTLTIQRTQQEDSAVYLCASSLVPRRFNSPLHFGNGTRLTVT.